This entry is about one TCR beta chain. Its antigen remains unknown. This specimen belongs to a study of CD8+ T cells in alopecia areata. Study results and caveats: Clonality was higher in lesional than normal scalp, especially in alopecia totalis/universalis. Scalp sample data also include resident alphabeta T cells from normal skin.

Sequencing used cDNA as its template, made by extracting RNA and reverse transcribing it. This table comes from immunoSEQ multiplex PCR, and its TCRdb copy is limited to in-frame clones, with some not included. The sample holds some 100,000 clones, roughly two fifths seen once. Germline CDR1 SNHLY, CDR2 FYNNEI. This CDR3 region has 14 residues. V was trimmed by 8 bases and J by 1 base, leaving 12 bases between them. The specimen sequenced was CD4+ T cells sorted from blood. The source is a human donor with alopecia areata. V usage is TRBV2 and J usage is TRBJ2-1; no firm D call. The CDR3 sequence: CASAPDPSYNEQFF. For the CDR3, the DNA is TGTGCCAGCGCCCCGGACCCATCCTACAATGAGCAGTTCTTC.